The 12 T cell receptor beta chains listed next were all sequenced from one sample in a study of blood T cell repertoires in COVID-19. Sequenced by immunoSEQ multiplex PCR; TCRdb stores in-frame clones only, minus some. The repertoire holds some 300,000 clones, with about 90% as singletons. Input material: PBMCs or T cells enriched from blood (not recorded which). All receptors come from a woman aged 18 to 35 with acute COVID-19.

This clone has a count of ten or more. V gene TRBV5-6 combines with J gene TRBJ2-7, with D hard to call. The CDR3 contains 12 residues. V dropped 1 base and J dropped 2 bases, with 4 bases sitting between them. In germline, CDR1 is SGHDT, CDR2 YYEEEE. CDR3 loop: CASSLSPYEQYF. CDR3 bases: TGTGCCAGCAGCTTGTCTCCCTACGAGCAGTACTTC.

The chain carries TRBV3-1 (or the pseudogene TRBV3-2) and TRBJ2-4; 9 nucleotides line up with TRBD1. In germline, CDR1 is LGHDT, CDR2 YNNKEL (reference sequence). The J segment lost 5 bases and the V segment lost 4 bases, leaving 3 bases of the junction unmatched. This CDR3 spans 14 amino acids. The DNA for the CDR3 is TGTGCCAGCAGCCTTTGGACAGGGGAAAACATTCAGTACTTC. This translates into CASSLWTGENIQYF.

This clone came up once. The rearrangement uses TRBV28 and TRBJ1-4; D is perhaps TRBD1 (6 bases). V lost 3 bases, J lost 4 bases, and 12 bases lay in between. CDR3 size: 15 residues. Germline assignment: CDR1 MDHEN and CDR2 SYDVKM. The CDR3 nucleotides are TGTGCCAGCAGTTTTGTAGGCAGGGGTAATGAAAAACTGTTTTTT. Its protein product is CASSFVGRGNEKLFF.

This clone has a single count. The genes are TRBV3-1 (or the pseudogene TRBV3-2) and TRBJ2-5, with D possibly TRBD1 on 6 matching bases. CDR1 and CDR2 from the germline V gene are LGHDT and YNNKEL (reference sequence). The CDR3 is made up of 16 amino acids. The V end was cut by 1 base, the J end by 4 bases, with 16 bases between. The CDR3 region is CASSQGEQGSLETQYF. The CDR3 DNA reads TGTGCCAGCAGCCAAGGGGAGCAGGGGTCGCTAGAGACCCAGTACTTC.

The chain employs TRBV9 and TRBJ1-1; D is unclear. CDR1 and CDR2 from the germline V gene are SGDLS and YYNGEE. The CDR3 totals 13 residues. Trimming shortened V by 4 bases and J by 5 bases, and 12 bases separated the two germline ends. CDR3 sequence: CASSPPTETEAFF. CDR3 sequence (DNA): TGTGCCAGCAGCCCCCCAACGGAGACTGAAGCTTTCTTT.

This chain links TRBV30 with TRBJ2-1; the match to TRBD1 covers 7 bases. Germline CDR1 reads GTSNPN; CDR2 reads SVGIG (reference sequence). The trim removed 7 bases at V and 13 bases at J, leaving 10 bases unmatched. CDR3 length: 11 residues. CDR3 bases: TGTGCCTCGGGGACAGCTTTGAACCAGTTCTTC. This codes for CASGTALNQFF.

The V gene is TRBV7-2, the J gene TRBJ1-5; a possible D gene is TRBD1 (6 bases). The CDR3 is made up of 14 amino acids. The V end was cut by 1 base, the J end by 6 bases, with 10 bases between. The germline V gene encodes CDR1 SGHTA and CDR2 FQGNSA. The CDR3 DNA is TGTGCCAGCAGCTTAGACAGGGAAGGTCAGCCCCAGCATTTT. This encodes CASSLDREGQPQHF.

This clone was observed a few times. V gene TRBV30 combines with J gene TRBJ2-1; D is possibly TRBD1 (6 bases). CDR1 and CDR2 from the germline V gene are GTSNPN and SVGIG (reference sequence). With 2 bases removed from V and 12 bases from J, the gap between germline ends came to 11 bases. The CDR3 extends over 11 amino acids. CDR3 nucleotide sequence: TGTGCCTGGAGTTATCAAGGGGGGCAGTTCTTC. Amino acids: CAWSYQGGQFF.

This rearrangement joins TRBV6-2 or TRBV6-3 to TRBJ2-3, with unresolved D. CDR1 and CDR2 (germline): MNHEY, SVGEGT. The CDR3 sequence is 18 residues long. V shed 2 bases and J shed 4 bases, with 22 bases lying between them. The CDR3 DNA reads TGTGCCAGCAGTTACCGTCACGGAATGGCCCCGAGCGCAGATACGCAGTATTTT. Its translation: CASSYRHGMAPSADTQYF.

This sequence joins TRBV7-3 and TRBJ2-1; the match to TRBD1 covers 11 bases. This CDR3 is built from 17 residues. With 2 bases clipped from V and 6 bases from J, the junction kept 9 bases outside the gene matches. Germline CDR1 reads SGHTA; CDR2 reads FQGTGA. The DNA for the CDR3 is TGTGCCAGCAGCTTACGGGGACAGGGGGTCCTCGGCAATGAGCAGTTCTTC. It encodes CASSLRGQGVLGNEQFF.

The chain recombines TRBV3-1 (or the pseudogene TRBV3-2) with TRBJ2-1, with 7 bases matching TRBD2. Germline CDR1 LGHDT, CDR2 YNNKEL (reference sequence). This CDR3 contains 15 residues. J gave up 6 bases and V 1 base, and 6 bases lay outside the gene matches. CDR3 region: CASSQGITSVNEQFF. DNA for the CDR3: TGTGCCAGCAGCCAAGGAATCACTAGCGTCAATGAGCAGTTCTTC.

V usage is TRBV7-9 and J usage is TRBJ2-7; TRBD1 matches at 9 bases. Germline assignment: CDR1 SEHNR and CDR2 FQNEAQ (reference sequence). V trimming: 6 bases; J trimming: 0 bases; junction bases outside the gene matches: 9. This CDR3 spans 16 amino acids. Written as DNA, the CDR3 is TGTGCCAGCAGGTCGACCGGGACAGGGATCTCCTACGAGCAGTACTTC. Protein: CASRSTGTGISYEQYF.